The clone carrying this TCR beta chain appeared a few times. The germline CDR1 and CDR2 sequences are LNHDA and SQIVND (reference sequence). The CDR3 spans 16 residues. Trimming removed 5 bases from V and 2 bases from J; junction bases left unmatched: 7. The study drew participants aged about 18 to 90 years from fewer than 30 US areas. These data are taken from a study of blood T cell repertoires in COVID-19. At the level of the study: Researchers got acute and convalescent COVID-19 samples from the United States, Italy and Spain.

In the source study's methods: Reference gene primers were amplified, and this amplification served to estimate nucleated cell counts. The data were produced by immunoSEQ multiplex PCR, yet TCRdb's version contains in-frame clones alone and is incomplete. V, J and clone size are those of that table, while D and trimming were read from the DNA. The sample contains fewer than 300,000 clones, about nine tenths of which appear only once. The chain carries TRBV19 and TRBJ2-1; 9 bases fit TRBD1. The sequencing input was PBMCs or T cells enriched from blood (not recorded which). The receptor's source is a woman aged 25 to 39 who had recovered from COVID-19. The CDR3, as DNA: TGTGCCAGTAGTGCGCGGACAGGGGACACCTACAATGAGCAGTTCTTC. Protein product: CASSARTGDTYNEQFF.